The present T cell receptor (beta chain) was sequenced within a study of cytomegalovirus exposure and HLA in healthy donors. Study-level background: A subsequent analysis reported that the 110 or so validation repertoires were produced on the same platform that had also been used for the 666 first-cohort repertoires.

Study observations and caveats: The authors enumerated 164 TCR beta chains as linked to cytomegalovirus. A few chains tied to CMV proved CMV antigen-specific in vitro. Most TCR sequences were rare, but some public TCRs occurred in many donors.

Per germline, CDR1 LNHNV and CDR2 YYDKDF (reference sequence). This CDR3 region has 14 residues. V shed 9 bases and J 1 base; nucleotides not matched to a gene: 7. A remark on this clone: Its antigen is not identified.

The repertoire was sequenced with immunoSEQ multiplex PCR; TCRdb's copy has only in-frame clones and lacks some. The table lists tens of thousands of clones, approximately 91% of them singletons. The specimen was PBMCs. The sequence was collected from a man younger than 45 in good health and CMV-seronegative. The chain joins TRBV15 to TRBJ1-1, with 8 bases fitting TRBD1. The CDR3 protein is CATKSGQANTEAFF. CDR3 bases: TGTGCCACAAAATCGGGACAGGCGAACACTGAAGCTTTCTTT.